This TCR beta chain was sequenced in a study of cytomegalovirus exposure and HLA in healthy donors. Across the study: In a later analysis, the 100 to 150 validation repertoires were reported to have used the same platform as the approximately 690 first-cohort repertoires.

Clones were sequenced by immunoSEQ multiplex PCR, and TCRdb holds only the in-frame ones, with some missing. This sample yields 99,000 or so clones, of which about 86% are seen a single time; approximately 4% belongs to the top ten. The clonotype was recovered from a woman between 18 and 30 years old in good health and CMV-seropositive. The source material was PBMCs.

CDR3: CASSYNGGHTEAFF. CDR3 coding DNA: TGTGCCAGCAGTTACAATGGGGGCCACACTGAAGCTTTCTTT. The chain combines TRBV6-6 with TRBJ1-1; D is possibly TRBD1 (6 bases). The CDR3 covers 14 residues. Germline-derived CDR1 and CDR2 are MNHNY and SVGAGI (reference sequence). V was clipped by 2 bases and J by 3 bases, with 10 bases between them.